This TCR beta chain was obtained from a study of blood T cell repertoires in COVID-19 (dated by TCRdb to the early 2020s). Concerning the study at large: Samples from collaborators originated in the United States, Italy and Spain and spanned both the acute and convalescent phases of COVID-19. A de-identified subject ID, COVID-19 status, age in years and sex were almost always included in the sample metadata. The dataset comprised deeply sampled blood TCRbeta repertoires from subjects exposed to, actively infected with, or recovered from COVID-19. The prospective study material was composed of cDNA or gDNA derived from T cells, B-cell-depleted T cells, or PBMCs. Samples came from the ongoing ImmuneRACE study (first 160 participants) plus 1,254 subjects from 6 global collaborators. Where available, HLA class I and class II types were taken from metadata supplied by the sample provider and were not determined by assay-based typing. A freely available public database, intended as a resource for researchers studying the immune response to SARS-CoV-2, is where the repertoires were released.

On this clone: The antigen it binds to is not known. There are no base qualities to consult, and no much larger clone falls within one base.

The collaborating institutions used their own protocols to collect whole blood in K2EDTA tubes. For TCRbeta analysis, collaborator samples were shipped as frozen whole blood, as isolated PBMCs, or as DNA extracted from either sample type. The immunoSEQ Assay, a bias-controlled multiplex PCR, was used to amplify TCRbeta CDR3 regions from genomic DNA. The authors' pipeline ran thus. The number of nucleated cells in each sample was estimated from the amplification of reference gene primers within the assay. To quantify the absolute abundance of each unique TCRbeta CDR3 rearrangement, sequence reads were collapsed and filtered. For each sample, productive Simpson clonality was calculated by taking the square root of Simpson's diversity index across productive rearrangements. The clones in this table, taken by TCRdb from immuneACCESS, are in-frame only. Not every clone is retained; where verified, under half of the shortfall comes from an unresolved V gene, and the cause of the rest is unknown. V and J calls and clone size come straight from that table; D and trimming were deduced from the DNA. This sample is represented by a few hundred thousand clones; around 85% of them were singletons. 7.2% of the sample rests with the top ten.

The germline V gene specifies SNHLY as CDR1 and FYNNEI as CDR2. Here V drops 4 bases and J drops 3 bases, and the junction holds 5 bases not matched to any gene. Including the terminal cysteine and phenylalanine, the CDR3 comprises 14 residues. The CDR3 DNA has 42 bases and is translated from base 1. What the study reported, not specific to this receptor: The amount of clinical and demographic metadata varied by source and participant and was provided uncurated.

The TCR was taken from a human donor in a cohort sampled during active COVID-19. Recombination joined TRBV2 with TRBJ1-2, and 7 junctional nucleotides match TRBD1. Sequencing input: peripheral blood. The CDR3 protein sequence reads: CASSVQGLHYGYTF. The DNA sequence is TGTGCCAGCAGTGTACAGGGGTTACACTATGGCTACACCTTC.